The entry that follows covers one T cell receptor (beta chain) sequence. The antigen is undetermined. Generated by immunoSEQ multiplex PCR, the TCRdb table keeps only in-frame clones and is missing some. The sample includes 130,000 or so clones, 92% of them seen just once. The CDR3 has 14 residues. Germline V gene lookup returns CDR1 GTSNPN and CDR2 SVGIG (reference sequence). V lost 4 bases and J lost 7; bases outside the gene matches: 9. These data are taken from a study of graft-versus-host responses after intestinal transplantation. Looking at the study overall: Multivisceral, liver-intestinal, or isolated intestinal grafts were transplanted into recipients.

Study results and limitations: Early declines in HvG clones that occurred post-transplant were associated with peak circulating GvH clone levels.

This TCR derives from a human donor who received an intestinal transplant. Specimen: unstimulated CD4+ T cells sorted from spleen or lymph node cells, collected before intestinal transplant. The rearrangement joins TRBV30 to TRBJ1-4; TRBD1 matches at 7 bases. The CDR3: CAWMARGLSEKLFF. The CDR3 DNA reads TGTGCCTGGATGGCGAGGGGGCTTAGTGAAAAACTGTTTTTT.